Each of the 9 T cell receptor beta chains below was sequenced from the same sample in a study of cytomegalovirus exposure and HLA in healthy donors. A multiplex PCR was run with 60 Vbeta primers and 13 Jbeta primers. The repertoire was sequenced with immunoSEQ multiplex PCR; TCRdb's copy has only in-frame clones and lacks some. The sample has over 150,000 clones; just over 75% are singletons. Sequenced sample: PBMCs. The source is a woman between 55 and 75 years old in good health and CMV-seropositive.

The genes are TRBV6-5 and TRBJ2-7; D is undetermined. CDR3 length: 13 residues. Germline values: CDR1 MNHEY, CDR2 SVGAGI. Trimming removed 0 bases at V and 4 bases at J, with 7 bases between. CDR3 bases: TGTGCCAGCAGTTACTCGGGCCAGTACGAGCAGTACTTC. Residues: CASSYSGQYEQYF.

On this clone itself: At one end the junction does not follow the germline gene, possibly because of a read error. The chain combines TRBV7-9 with TRBJ2-6; 12 bases align to TRBD1. This CDR3 spans 18 amino acids. Germline-derived CDR1 and CDR2 are SEHNR and FQNEAQ (reference sequence). The CDR3 loop reads CASSAPGQGARGANGLTF. Written as DNA, the CDR3 is TGTGCCAGCAGCGCTCCGGGACAGGGGGCGCGTGGGGCCAACGGCCTGACTTTC.

The gene calls are TRBV9 and TRBJ2-3; no reliable D call. This CDR3 comprises 16 residues. From germline, CDR1 is SGDLS and CDR2 YYNGEE. Trimming stripped 5 bases from V and 1 base from J, with 17 bases between. The CDR3 DNA reads as TGTGCCAGCAGACCCTTTGAGCGCGGTGGCACAGATACGCAGTATTTT. It codes for CASRPFERGGTDTQYF. Complete variable domain (other parts from reference TRBV9 and TRBJ2-3): DSGVTQTPKHLITATGQRVTLRCSPRSGDLSVYWYQQSLDQGLQFLIQYYNGEERAKGNILERFSAQQFPDLHSELNLSSLELGDSALYFCASRPFERGGTDTQYFGPGTRLTVL.

This clone was observed a handful of times. The gene calls are TRBV5-1 and TRBJ2-7; D gene unclear. Trimming left V 0 bases short and J 6 bases short, with 16 bases between. CDR3 length: 15 residues. The germline V gene encodes CDR1 SGHRS and CDR2 YFSETQ. Here the CDR3 reads CASSLATTASIEQYF. DNA of the CDR3: TGCGCCAGCAGCTTGGCAACGACTGCTTCGATCGAGCAGTACTTC.

The gene calls are TRBV7-2 and TRBJ2-5; 15 bases agree with TRBD2. The CDR3 contains 17 residues. Germline CDR1 SGHTA, CDR2 FQGNSA. V lost 4 bases and J lost 5; bases outside the gene matches: 8. CDR3 sequence: CASSYGTSGRYRETQYF. CDR3 DNA sequence: TGTGCCAGCAGCTATGGGACTAGCGGGAGGTATCGGGAGACCCAGTACTTC.

This clone appeared once. The genes are TRBV6-6 and TRBJ1-4, with D possibly TRBD1 on 5 matching bases. V lost 0 bases, J lost 3 bases, and 8 bases lay in between. The germline V gene encodes CDR1 MNHNY and CDR2 SVGAGI (reference sequence). The CDR3 loop spans 15 amino acids. Here the CDR3 reads CASSYSQGSNEKLFF. CDR3 bases: TGTGCCAGCAGTTACTCCCAGGGCTCTAATGAAAAACTGTTTTTT.

The chain uses TRBV5-1 and TRBJ2-5, with D possibly matching TRBD2 (5 bases). Per germline, CDR1 SGHRS and CDR2 YFSETQ. The V gene lost 3 bases and the J gene lost 7 bases, with 13 bases spanning the gap. CDR3 length: 13 residues. The CDR3 coding sequence is TGCGCCAGCAGCTCCGGGGAGCCGGGGACCCAGTACTTC. It yields the protein CASSSGEPGTQYF.

The chain carries TRBV6-1 and TRBJ2-7; D is perhaps TRBD1 (5 bases). Looked up from germline, CDR1 is MNHNS and CDR2 is SASEGT. V lost 8 bases and J 1 base, leaving 15 bases between the germline ends. This CDR3 contains 14 residues. The CDR3 loop is CASSGRITSYEQYF. The CDR3 DNA reads as TGTGCCAGCTCAGGGCGGATAACTTCCTACGAGCAGTACTTC.

The chain joins TRBV5-1 to TRBJ1-6; the match to TRBD1 covers 7 bases. The CDR3 spans 17 residues. Unmatched junction bases numbered 5, after V lost 0 bases and J lost 2 bases. Looked up from germline, CDR1 is SGHRS and CDR2 is YFSETQ. DNA of the CDR3: TGCGCCAGCAGCTTGGAGGGGGCTTCGGCCTATAATTCACCCCTCCACTTT. Translated, it gives CASSLEGASAYNSPLHF.